The entry below gives a single T cell receptor (beta chain) sequence along with its context. Possible read error: a much larger clone is one base away. The source of the sample is a study of early T cells in non-severe SARS-CoV-2 infection. The CDR3 runs to 16 residues. Looked up from germline, CDR1 is SGHAT and CDR2 is FQNNGV. Each single cDNA molecule received a unique molecular identifier. TCRdb analysed the 5' RACE reads with MiXCR anew, one entry per CDR3 protein. The sample includes under 70,000 distinct CDR3 sequences, 4% to 5.5% of them seen just once. This rearrangement joins TRBV11-2 to TRBJ2-1, with TRBD2 matching over 14 bases. This TCR derives from an adult who was a healthcare worker with PCR-confirmed SARS-CoV-2 infection or an uninfected control (not recorded which). Sample: whole blood. DNA for the CDR3: TGTGCCAGCAGCTCCAGGACTAGCGGGAGGCTCAATAAGCAGTTCTTC. This translates into CASSSRTSGRLNKQFF.